This TCR beta chain came from a study of blood T cell repertoires in COVID-19. Overall study: PBMCs, B-cell-depleted T cells, or T cells were the source of the cDNA or gDNA that made up the material.

Sequenced by immunoSEQ multiplex PCR; TCRdb stores in-frame clones only, minus some. The table shows about 240,000 clones, with roughly four fifths occurring only once. Sequencing was done on a sample of peripheral blood. The sequence was collected from an elderly woman with acute or convalescent COVID-19.

The CDR3 sequence: CASSVGGTLGEQYF. The CDR3 region has the DNA TGTGCCAGCAGCGTAGGTGGGACTTTAGGGGAGCAGTACTTC. This chain joins TRBV9 and TRBJ2-7; tentatively, D is TRBD2 (6 bases). This CDR3 has 14 amino acids. Per the germline V gene, CDR1 is SGDLS and CDR2 is YYNGEE. V lost 0 bases and J lost 7, with 14 bases in between.